What follows are 32 T cell receptor beta chains derived from one specimen sequenced in a study of cytomegalovirus exposure and HLA in healthy donors. 13 Jbeta primers and 60 Vbeta primers were used for the PCR. Here immunoSEQ multiplex PCR was the method, and the copy in TCRdb shows in-frame clones only, minus some. The top ten hold 2% to 3% of the sample, which has 110,000 or so clones, 70% to 80% seen once. The sequenced material came from PBMCs. Receptors were obtained from a female donor in good health and CMV-seronegative.

This clone was counted a single time. This sequence joins TRBV5-5 and TRBJ1-1, with 7 positions matching TRBD1. The V segment lost 3 bases and the J segment 0 bases; nucleotides outside the gene matches: 5. The germline gives CDR1 SGHKS, CDR2 YYEKEE (reference sequence). CDR3 length: 15 amino acids. CDR3 sequence: CASSSQTGMNTEAFF. Here the CDR3 DNA reads TGTGCCAGCAGCTCTCAGACAGGGATGAACACTGAAGCTTTCTTT.

This rearrangement joins TRBV30 to TRBJ2-1; 9 positions agree with TRBD2. Germline V gene lookup returns CDR1 GTSNPN and CDR2 SVGIG (reference sequence). The V segment lost 1 base and the J segment 6 bases; nucleotides outside the gene matches: 7. This CDR3 region has 15 residues. The CDR3 region is CAWSEGLAGGNEQFF. The CDR3 DNA sequence: TGTGCCTGGAGTGAGGGACTAGCAGGGGGCAATGAGCAGTTCTTC.

This rearrangement joins TRBV7-9 to TRBJ1-1; D uncertain. This CDR3 comprises 13 residues. Germline V gene sequence: CDR1 SEHNR, CDR2 FQNEAQ (reference sequence). The germline V and J ends were trimmed by 6 bases and 1 base, with 9 bases remaining between them. CDR3 residues: CASSTTENTEAFF. The CDR3 DNA reads as TGTGCCAGCAGTACCACAGAGAACACTGAAGCTTTCTTT.

This clone was detected only a few times. The chain employs TRBV7-9 and TRBJ1-1, with D possibly TRBD1 on 5 matching bases. Trimming stripped 4 bases from V and 3 bases from J, with 15 bases between. The germline V gene encodes CDR1 SEHNR and CDR2 FQNEAQ (reference sequence). The CDR3 runs to 15 residues. DNA of the CDR3: TGTGCCAGCAGCTCCCCCCTCCAGGGTGACACTGAAGCTTTCTTT. It codes for CASSSPLQGDTEAFF.

This chain uses TRBV16 with TRBJ1-2; D is uncertain. From germline, CDR1 is KGHSY and CDR2 FQNENV. V shed 0 bases and J shed 4 bases, with 6 bases lying between them. This CDR3 is 13 amino acids long. CDR3 bases: TGTGCCAGCAGCCAATCCCCCGGCTATGGCTACACCTTC. Translation: CASSQSPGYGYTF.

V is TRBV21-1 and J is TRBJ2-5; no check of the table's D call, TRBD2, against the DNA was made. The J call may be faulty, since TRBJ2-7 better matches the DNA end. TRBV21-1 is reported as a pseudogene. The CDR3 has 11 amino acids. CDR3 coding DNA: TGTGCCAGCAGCCAAAGATACGAGCAGTACTTC. Protein: CASSQRYEQYF.

This clone appeared once. The chain is built from TRBV28 and TRBJ1-5; D uncertain. Trimming cost V 1 base and J 2 bases, with 3 bases left between them. Germline V gene lookup returns CDR1 MDHEN and CDR2 SYDVKM. This CDR3 contains 13 residues. CDR3 in amino acids: CASSLSGNQPQHF. The CDR3 nucleotides read TGTGCCAGCAGTTTATCAGGCAATCAGCCCCAGCATTTT.

This chain joins TRBV28 and TRBJ2-5, with D unresolved. V was clipped by 10 bases and J by 5 bases, with 8 bases between them. CDR1 and CDR2 (germline): MDHEN, SYDVKM. The CDR3 loop spans 10 amino acids. CDR3 DNA: TGTGCCACTTCGGGTGAGACCCAGTACTTC. Protein sequence: CATSGETQYF.

This clone was recorded a few times. The V gene is TRBV4-2, the J gene TRBJ2-3; tentative D call: TRBD2 (7 bases). The V end lost 0 bases, the J end lost 1 base, and 14 bases lay between the germline ends. The CDR3 consists of 17 residues. The germline V gene encodes CDR1 LGHNA and CDR2 YNFKEQ. The CDR3 spells CASSQDGGGGGTDTQYF. The CDR3 nucleotides read TGTGCCAGCAGCCAAGATGGAGGAGGGGGGGGCACAGATACGCAGTATTTT.

V gene TRBV5-5 combines with J gene TRBJ1-2; D gene uncertain. The germline V gene has CDR1 SGHKS and CDR2 YYEKEE (reference sequence). Trimming shortened V by 3 bases and J by 6 bases, and 12 bases separated the two germline ends. This CDR3 has 13 amino acids. CDR3 protein: CASSSYPGNGYTF. CDR3 DNA sequence: TGTGCCAGCAGCTCCTACCCGGGAAATGGCTACACCTTC.

The genes are TRBV19 and TRBJ2-1, with D uncertain. Germline CDR1 is LNHDA and CDR2 is SQIVND (reference sequence). The CDR3 has 14 residues. Trimming cost V 5 bases and J 7 bases, with 15 bases left between them. The CDR3 DNA follows: TGTGCCAGTAGTCCAGGTCTAACGATGAATGAGCAGTTCTTC. It specifies CASSPGLTMNEQFF.

The genes are TRBV19 and TRBJ2-7; D possibly corresponds to TRBD1 (6 bases). This CDR3 is built from 14 residues. Germline V gene data show CDR1 as LNHDA and CDR2 as SQIVND (reference sequence). Trimming cost V 5 bases and J 0 bases, with 11 bases left between them. Written as DNA, the CDR3 is TGTGCCAGTAGTCGGGCAGGGGACTCCTACGAGCAGTACTTC. It specifies CASSRAGDSYEQYF.

This chain connects TRBV30 to TRBJ1-1; tentatively, D is TRBD1 (5 bases). The CDR3 spans 14 residues. Germline V gives CDR1 GTSNPN, CDR2 SVGIG (reference sequence). Trimming took off 0 bases at V and 0 bases at J, with 8 bases between the two ends. The CDR3 region has the DNA TGTGCCTGGAGTGTTCAAGGGGTGAACACTGAAGCTTTCTTT. Translating gives CAWSVQGVNTEAFF.

This clone was seen more than once but under ten times. CDR3 protein: CAISDGLANEQFF. In DNA form, the CDR3 reads TGTGCCATCAGTGATGGGTTAGCGAATGAGCAGTTCTTC. J is TRBJ2-1 and V is TRBV10-3, with D possibly TRBD2 on 5 matching bases. The germline V and J ends were trimmed by 3 bases and 7 bases, with 10 bases remaining between them. CDR1 ENHRY and CDR2 SYGVKD come from the germline V gene. The CDR3 has 13 amino acids.

CDR3 sequence: CASHKEGINTEAFF. CDR3 nucleotides: TGTGCCAGCCATAAGGAGGGGATCAACACTGAAGCTTTCTTT. The V call is TRBV18, the J call TRBJ1-1; D is perhaps TRBD1 (5 bases). Trimming took 8 bases from V and 2 from J, leaving 15 bases between them. CDR3 length: 14 residues. Looked up from germline, CDR1 is KGHSH and CDR2 is LQKENI.

The rearrangement uses TRBV2 and TRBJ2-5, with D perhaps matching TRBD1 (7 bases). With 10 bases removed from V and 4 bases from J, the gap between germline ends came to 19 bases. This CDR3 has 14 residues. CDR1 SNHLY and CDR2 FYNNEI come from the germline V gene. CDR3 loop: CANRQAGGGETQYF. DNA for the CDR3: TGTGCCAACCGCCAGGCAGGGGGAGGAGAGACCCAGTACTTC.

The V gene is TRBV7-8, the J gene TRBJ2-5, with D possibly being TRBD2 (6 bases). The CDR3 extends over 18 amino acids. CDR1 and CDR2 (germline): SGHVS, FQNEAQ. The germline V and J ends were trimmed by 4 bases and 2 bases, with 23 bases remaining between them. The CDR3 sequence: CASSSLLAGGDLQETQYF. The CDR3, as DNA: TGTGCCAGCAGCTCCCTACTAGCAGGAGGGGACCTACAAGAGACCCAGTACTTC.

The chain is built from TRBV7-2 and TRBJ2-7, with D uncertain. Germline lookup yields CDR1 SGHTA and CDR2 FQGNSA. The V end was cut by 5 bases, the J end by 5 bases, with 13 bases between. This CDR3 contains 13 residues. CDR3 amino acids: CASSPPRWDEQYF. CDR3 coding DNA: TGTGCCAGCAGCCCGCCGAGGTGGGACGAGCAGTACTTC.

This rearrangement joins TRBV7-2 to TRBJ2-5, with a weak D call TRBD2 (6 bases). Germline CDR1 is SGHTA and CDR2 is FQGNSA. V lost 5 bases to trimming and J lost 1 base, with 14 bases between them. The length of the CDR3 is 15 residues. In DNA form, the CDR3 reads TGTGCCAGCAGCGTCACCGGGACTGGCCAAGAGACCCAGTACTTC. Translating gives CASSVTGTGQETQYF.

In this sample, this clone turned up many times. The rearrangement joins TRBV30 to TRBJ1-6; D is undetermined. V was clipped by 1 base and J by 8 bases, with 12 bases between them. Germline CDR1 reads GTSNPN; CDR2 reads SVGIG (reference sequence). The CDR3 consists of 14 residues. The CDR3 nucleotides read TGTGCCTGGAGTGCTTCAATTATAGATTCACCCCTCCACTTT. It is translated as CAWSASIIDSPLHF. The variable domain in full, with the rest retrieved from reference TRBV30 and TRBJ1-6, is SQTIHQWPATLVQPVGSPLSLECTVEGTSNPNLYWYRQAAGRGLQLLFYSVGIGQISSEVPQNLSASRPQDRQFILSSKKLLLSDSGFYLCAWSASIIDSPLHFGNGTRLTVT.

This chain connects TRBV6-5 to TRBJ1-6; D not certain. Germline CDR1 and CDR2: MNHEY and SVGAGI. The germline V and J ends were trimmed by 2 bases and 6 bases, with 11 bases remaining between them. This CDR3 has 15 amino acids. CDR3 sequence reads: CASSYDGTVNSPLHF. The CDR3 coding sequence is TGTGCCAGCAGTTACGACGGCACAGTTAATTCACCCCTCCACTTT.

This rearrangement joins TRBV5-1 to TRBJ2-2; D might be TRBD2 (6 bases). CDR1 is SGHRS, CDR2 YFSETQ, per germline. The CDR3 length is 15 residues. Between the trimmed V and J ends, which lost 0 bases and 3 bases, there was a span of 9 bases. CDR3 loop: CASSLGQRDTGELFF. CDR3 DNA: TGCGCCAGCAGCTTGGGACAGCGGGACACCGGGGAGCTGTTTTTT.

V usage is TRBV7-9 and J usage is TRBJ2-7, with D perhaps matching TRBD2 (6 bases). There are 13 residues in the CDR3. Trimming removed 5 bases from V and 0 bases from J, with 8 bases in between. CDR1 is SEHNR and CDR2 is FQNEAQ in the germline V gene (reference sequence). This CDR3 is CASSGGTSYEQYF. CDR3 bases: TGTGCCAGCAGCGGAGGGACCTCCTACGAGCAGTACTTC.

V gene TRBV7-2 combines with J gene TRBJ1-2, with 7 bases identical to TRBD1. Germline loops: CDR1 SGHTA, CDR2 FQGNSA. This CDR3 contains 14 residues. V lost 1 base to trimming and J lost 8 bases; unmatched junction nucleotides: 7. CDR3 nucleotides: TGTGCCAGCAGCTTAGGGGACAGAACTAGGGGCTACACCTTC. Translated: CASSLGDRTRGYTF.

The genes are TRBV6-5 and TRBJ1-2; 10 nucleotides match TRBD1. CDR3 size: 16 residues. Trimming cost V 0 bases and J 3 bases; bases outside gene matches: 4. Germline V gene sequence: CDR1 MNHEY, CDR2 SVGAGI. DNA for the CDR3: TGTGCCAGCAGTTACTCTCGACAGGGGGCTGACTATGGCTACACCTTC. Protein product: CASSYSRQGADYGYTF.

The chain is built from TRBV4-1 and TRBJ1-4; D is unclear. The V gene lost 0 bases and the J gene lost 13 bases, with 12 bases spanning the gap. CDR1 is MGHRA, CDR2 YSYEKL, per germline. CDR3 length: 13 amino acids. The CDR3: CASSQDPVGRLFF. The CDR3 DNA sequence: TGCGCCAGCAGCCAAGATCCCGTGGGGAGACTGTTTTTT.

The rearrangement links TRBV2 to TRBJ2-5; D is unclear. Between the trimmed V and J ends, which lost 7 bases and 5 bases, there was a span of 11 bases. Germline V CDR1 and CDR2: SNHLY, FYNNEI. The CDR3 consists of 12 residues. CDR3 sequence (DNA): TGTGCCAGCACTACCGCATCGGAGACCCAGTACTTC. Its translation is CASTTASETQYF.

This clone appeared a single time. A junction end diverges from the germline sequence, so it may reflect a read error. The J gene is TRBJ1-4, the V gene TRBV7-9; D not certain. The germline V gene has CDR1 SEHNR and CDR2 FQNEAQ (reference sequence). The CDR3 loop spans 12 amino acids. CDR3 in amino acids: CSSSPQVGKLFF. In DNA, the CDR3 is TGTTCCAGCAGCCCTCAGGTTGGAAAACTGTTTTTT.

The chain links TRBV15 to TRBJ1-2; 7 positions match TRBD1. The CDR3 is made up of 12 amino acids. Per the germline V gene, CDR1 is LNHNV and CDR2 is YYDKDF (reference sequence). J was trimmed by 6 bases and V by 9 bases; bases with no gene match: 7. The chain's CDR3 is CATNRQGNGYTF. The CDR3 DNA reads as TGTGCCACGAACAGACAGGGTAATGGCTACACCTTC.

The V and J genes are TRBV12-5 and TRBJ2-2, with 14 nucleotides matching TRBD2. V shed 6 bases, J shed 3 bases, and the junction held 9 bases outside the gene matches. CDR3 length: 18 residues. Germline values: CDR1 LGHNT, CDR2 FRNRAP. The CDR3 nucleotides are TGTGCTAGTGGAAATGGACTAGCGGGGGGCCACTACACCGGGGAGCTGTTTTTT. Translated: CASGNGLAGGHYTGELFF.

For the CDR3, the DNA is TGTGCCGGCAGCAGAAGGGGAGAGACCCAGTACTTC. Protein sequence: CAGSRRGETQYF. The V call is TRBV21-1, the J call TRBJ2-5; the D call of TRBD1 is as the table states it, not checked on the DNA. TRBV21-1 is deemed a pseudogene. The CDR3 is 12 amino acids.

This clone was counted at least ten times. Other DNA sequences within the sample encode an identical CDR3. The V call is TRBV5-8, the J call TRBJ2-7; D possibly corresponds to TRBD1 (6 bases). V was shortened by 2 bases and J by 2 bases, with 14 bases between the two germline ends. From germline, CDR1 is SGHTS and CDR2 YDEGEE. There are 15 residues in the CDR3. The CDR3 here is CASSLGQGLTYEQYF. CDR3 nucleotides: TGTGCCAGCAGCTTAGGGCAGGGGCTGACCTACGAGCAGTACTTC.